A selection of T cell receptor beta chains follows, all from one sample in a study of T cell responses to AZD1222 COVID-19 vaccine. The method was immunoSEQ multiplex PCR; TCRdb's version includes in-frame clones alone and lacks a portion of them. The table records approximately 92,000 clones, 90% to 95% of them present only once. The sample was peripheral blood, taken on day 0 of AZD1222 vaccination. The source is an adult in good health. Both conserved end residues are part of each CDR3. Each record gives: D gene, J gene, clone size, V gene, CDR3 protein, CDR3 DNA. D genes are given only for firm matches. Where a row states a size, it is once, few, many or the class of an expanded clone; other rows omit it.

>NA|TRBJ1-5|once|TRBV4-1
CASSQDPRHNQPQHF
TGCGCCAGCAGCCAAGACCCGCGGCACAATCAGCCCCAGCATTTT
>TRBD1|TRBJ1-6|few|TRBV9
CASSIGQGLNNSPLHF
TGTGCCAGCAGCATAGGACAGGGGCTTAATAATTCACCCCTCCACTTT
>NA|TRBJ2-2|NA|TRBV3-1/TRBV3-2
CASSQVRTANTGELFF
TGTGCCAGCAGCCAGGTCCGGACCGCGAACACCGGGGAGCTGTTTTTT
>NA|TRBJ2-7|NA|TRBV5-4
CASRSGVEREQYF
TGTGCCAGCAGGTCCGGGGTGGAGCGCGAGCAGTACTTC
>TRBD2|TRBJ2-4|NA|TRBV7-9
CASSLERGRAKNIQYF
TGTGCCAGCAGCTTAGAGCGGGGGAGGGCCAAAAACATTCAGTACTTC
>NA|TRBJ2-7|NA|TRBV3-1/TRBV3-2
CASSQDRGHRIYEQYF
TGTGCCAGCAGCCAAGATCGGGGGCACAGAATCTACGAGCAGTACTTC
>NA|TRBJ1-2|NA|TRBV5-1
CASNTGPQGRGYTF
TGCGCCAGCAACACCGGGCCACAGGGCCGGGGCTACACCTTC
>NA|TRBJ1-2|once|TRBV6-5
CASMGIQGNGYGYTF
TGTGCCAGCATGGGAATACAGGGAAATGGGTATGGCTACACCTTC
>TRBD2|TRBJ2-2|NA|TRBV14
CASSSLAGPGELFF
TGTGCCAGCAGCTCACTAGCGGGCCCCGGGGAGCTGTTTTTT
>NA|TRBJ1-2|NA|TRBV7-3
CASSSKDTGGRGYTF
TGTGCCAGCAGCTCCAAAGACACAGGTGGTCGGGGCTACACCTTC
>NA|TRBJ1-3|NA|TRBV2
CASCDLPGNTIYF
TGTGCCAGCTGCGACCTCCCTGGAAACACCATATATTTT
>TRBD1|TRBJ1-3|NA|TRBV19
CASSILRDRGNTIYF
TGTGCCAGTAGTATCCTCCGGGACAGAGGAAACACCATATATTTT
>NA|TRBJ2-2|few|TRBV9
CASSSRYTGELFF
TGTGCCAGCAGCAGTAGGTACACCGGGGAGCTGTTTTTT
>NA|TRBJ1-1|once|TRBV5-1
CASSSQGLWTEAFF
TGCGCCAGCAGCTCTCAGGGCCTGTGGACTGAAGCTTTCTTT
>NA|TRBJ1-3|NA|TRBV27
CASSLSIARNTIYF
TGTGCCAGCAGTTTATCCATCGCGCGGAACACCATATATTTT
>NA|TRBJ1-5|NA|TRBV18
CASSPTGGTETKQPQHF
TGTGCCAGCTCACCCACCGGGGGGACGGAGACTAAGCAGCCCCAGCATTTT
>NA|TRBJ2-1|NA|TRBV5-1
CASSLLSADEQFF
TGCGCCAGCAGCTTATTAAGCGCCGATGAGCAGTTCTTC
>NA|TRBJ1-1|NA|TRBV29-1
CSVEQQGNTEAFF
TGCAGCGTGGAACAACAGGGGAACACTGAAGCTTTCTTT
>TRBD2|TRBJ2-3|NA|TRBV10-3
CAISESQGLAGDWGTQYF
TGTGCCATCAGTGAGTCTCAAGGACTAGCGGGGGATTGGGGTACGCAGTATTTT
>TRBD1|TRBJ2-2|many|TRBV7-9
CASSSPDRGLSTGELFF
TGTGCCAGCAGCTCCCCGGACAGGGGGCTTAGCACCGGGGAGCTGTTTTTT
>NA|TRBJ1-1|NA|TRBV28
CASSSTGHFMNTEAFF
TGTGCCAGCAGCAGTACGGGACATTTCATGAACACTGAAGCTTTCTTT
>TRBD1|TRBJ1-1|NA|TRBV2
CASTVGQGPEAFF
TGTGCCAGCACCGTGGGACAGGGGCCTGAAGCTTTCTTT
>NA|TRBJ2-7|NA|TRBV5-6
CASSPQEGDYEQYF
TGTGCCAGCAGCCCCCAGGAGGGAGACTACGAGCAGTACTTC
>NA|TRBJ1-2|NA|TRBV7-2
CASSAYGGVDNYGYTF
TGTGCCAGCAGCGCCTATGGGGGGGTGGACAACTATGGCTACACCTTC
>TRBD2|TRBJ2-5|NA|TRBV18
CASSYTSGRTQETQYF
TGTGCCAGCTCATACACTAGCGGGAGGACCCAAGAGACCCAGTACTTC
>NA|TRBJ1-3|NA|TRBV25-1
CASSELVSGNTIYF
TGTGCCAGCAGTGAATTAGTGTCTGGAAACACCATATATTTT
>TRBD1|TRBJ2-2|NA|TRBV7-2
CASSLARGQRTGELFF
TGTGCCAGCAGCTTAGCGAGGGGACAGCGCACCGGGGAGCTGTTTTTT
>NA|TRBJ2-3|NA|TRBV18
CASSPENEDTQYF
TGTGCCAGCTCACCTGAGAATGAAGATACGCAGTATTTT